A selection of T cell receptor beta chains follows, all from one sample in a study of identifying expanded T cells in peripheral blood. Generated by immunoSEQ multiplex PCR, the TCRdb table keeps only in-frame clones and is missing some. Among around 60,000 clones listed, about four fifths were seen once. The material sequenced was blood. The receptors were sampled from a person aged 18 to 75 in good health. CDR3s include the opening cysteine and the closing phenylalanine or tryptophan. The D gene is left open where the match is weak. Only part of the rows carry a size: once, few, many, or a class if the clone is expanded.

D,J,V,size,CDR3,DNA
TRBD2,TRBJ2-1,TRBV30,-,CAWKPLAGGLYEQFF,TGTGCCTGGAAGCCCCTAGCGGGAGGGCTCTATGAGCAGTTCTTC
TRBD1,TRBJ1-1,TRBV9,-,CASSANTGAGEAFF,TGTGCCAGCAGCGCCAATACAGGGGCTGGTGAAGCTTTCTTT
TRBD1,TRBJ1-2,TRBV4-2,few,CASSHAGQAPGYTF,TGTGCCAGCAGCCACGCGGGACAGGCCCCTGGCTACACCTTC
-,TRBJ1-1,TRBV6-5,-,CASSYSSDSTEAFF,TGTGCCAGCAGTTACTCATCAGACAGCACTGAAGCTTTCTTT
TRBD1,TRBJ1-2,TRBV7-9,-,CASSLVNAQGNGYTF,TGTGCCAGCAGCTTGGTTAATGCACAGGGGAATGGCTACACCTTC
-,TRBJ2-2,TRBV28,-,CASSLGPTGELFF,TGTGCCAGCAGTTTAGGTCCCACCGGGGAGCTGTTTTTT
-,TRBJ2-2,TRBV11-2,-,CASSRIEALNTGELFF,TGTGCCAGCAGCCGTATCGAGGCTTTGAACACCGGGGAGCTGTTTTTT
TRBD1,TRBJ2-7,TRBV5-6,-,CASSLSGTGFYEQYF,TGTGCCAGCAGCTTATCCGGGACAGGGTTCTACGAGCAGTACTTC
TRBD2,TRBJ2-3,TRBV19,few,CASSRQSGADTQYF,TGTGCCAGTAGTCGCCAGAGCGGGGCCGATACGCAGTATTTT
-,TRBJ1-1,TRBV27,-,CASAARHEAFF,TGTGCCAGCGCGGCGCGCCATGAAGCTTTCTTT
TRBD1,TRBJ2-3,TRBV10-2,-,CASSVGGQGRTQYF,TGCGCCAGCAGTGTGGGGGGACAGGGGAGGACGCAGTATTTT
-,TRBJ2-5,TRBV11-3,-,CASSLGETNQETQYF,TGTGCCAGCAGCTTAGGGGAGACCAACCAAGAGACCCAGTACTTC
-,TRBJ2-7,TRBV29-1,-,CSVGRDAVQYF,TGCAGCGTTGGACGGGACGCAGTGCAGTACTTC
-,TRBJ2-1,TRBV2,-,CASSATQNEQFF,TGTGCCAGCAGTGCCACACAAAATGAGCAGTTCTTC
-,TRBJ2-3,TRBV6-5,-,CASSQQSVSTDTQYF,TGTGCCAGCAGTCAACAAAGTGTTAGCACAGATACGCAGTATTTT
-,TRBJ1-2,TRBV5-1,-,CASSFDGYGYTF,TGCGCCAGCAGCTTTGACGGCTATGGCTACACCTTC
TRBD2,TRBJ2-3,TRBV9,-,CASSVIAGGTDTQYF,TGTGCCAGCAGCGTGATAGCGGGGGGCACAGATACGCAGTATTTT
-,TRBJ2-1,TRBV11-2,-,CASSSTEGSQGRQFF,TGTGCCAGCAGCTCAACCGAAGGGTCTCAGGGACGGCAGTTCTTC
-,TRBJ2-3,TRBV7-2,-,CASSLSAAVTQYF,TGTGCCAGCAGCTTATCGGCAGCTGTAACGCAGTATTTT
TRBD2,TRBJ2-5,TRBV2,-,CASSPPSGAQETQYF,TGTGCCAGCAGTCCCCCTAGCGGAGCCCAAGAGACCCAGTACTTC
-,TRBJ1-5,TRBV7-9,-,CASSLGTHQPQHF,TGTGCCAGCAGCTTAGGGACACATCAGCCCCAGCATTTT
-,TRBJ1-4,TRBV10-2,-,CASSEGTSFYEKLFF,TGCGCCAGCAGTGAAGGGACAAGTTTTTATGAAAAACTGTTTTTT
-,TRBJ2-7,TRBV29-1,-,CSVEDRGDSYEQYF,TGCAGCGTTGAAGACAGGGGAGACTCCTACGAGCAGTACTTC
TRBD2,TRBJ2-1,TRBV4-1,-,CASSRPSGGKNEQFF,TGCGCCAGCAGCCGCCCTAGCGGGGGAAAGAATGAGCAGTTCTTC
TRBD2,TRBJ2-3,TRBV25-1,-,CASTPGLAGADTQYF,TGTGCCAGCACCCCGGGACTAGCGGGAGCAGATACGCAGTATTTT
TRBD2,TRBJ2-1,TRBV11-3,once,CASSLEGLATEQFF,TGTGCCAGCAGCTTAGAGGGACTAGCCACTGAGCAGTTCTTC
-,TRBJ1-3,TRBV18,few,CASSPGPGRQIYF,TGTGCCAGCTCACCGGGACCGGGCAGGCAAATATATTTT
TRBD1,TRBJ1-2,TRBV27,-,CASSLSRDRGGYGYTF,TGTGCCAGCAGTTTATCCCGGGACAGGGGGGGCTATGGCTACACCTTC
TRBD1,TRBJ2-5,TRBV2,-,CASTGGQRYQETQYF,TGTGCCAGCACTGGGGGACAGAGGTACCAAGAGACCCAGTACTTC
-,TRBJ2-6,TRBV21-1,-,CASSWGPARRGAGANVLTF,TGTGCCAGCAGCTGGGGCCCCGCCCGGAGGGGGGCTGGGGCCAACGTCCTGACTTTC
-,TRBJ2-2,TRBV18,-,CASSPLSRGRAGELFF,TGTGCCAGCTCACCACTATCGAGGGGAAGGGCCGGGGAGCTGTTTTTT
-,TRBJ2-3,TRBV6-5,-,CATHDPTGRNRQYF,TGTGCCACCCACGATCCGACAGGCCGGAATAGGCAGTATTTT
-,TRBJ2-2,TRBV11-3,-,CASSLEGRYTGELFF,TGTGCCAGCAGCTTAGAGGGCAGATACACCGGGGAGCTGTTTTTT
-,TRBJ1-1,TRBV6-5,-,CASSLWGENTEAFF,TGTGCCAGCAGTTTGTGGGGGGAAAACACTGAAGCTTTCTTT
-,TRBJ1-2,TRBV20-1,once,CSAPQRFYTF,TGCAGTGCTCCACAGCGGTTCTACACCTTC
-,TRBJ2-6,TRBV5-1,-,CASSLVPLGWGNHSGANVLTF,TGCGCCAGCAGCTTGGTCCCGCTGGGTTGGGGGAATCATTCTGGGGCCAACGTCCTGACTTTC
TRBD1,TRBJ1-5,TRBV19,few,CASSPGQGLPQHF,TGTGCCAGTAGTCCCGGACAGGGGCTGCCCCAGCATTTT